What follows are 17 T cell receptor beta chains derived from one specimen sequenced in a study of blood T cell repertoires in COVID-19. Here immunoSEQ multiplex PCR was the method, and the copy in TCRdb shows in-frame clones only, minus some. The repertoire consists of approximately 180,000 clones, with roughly 91% occurring once and the leading ten covering under 6.5%. Sequencing was done on a sample of peripheral blood. These receptors originate from a man aged 35 to 55 with active or convalescent COVID-19.

V is TRBV3-1 (or the pseudogene TRBV3-2) and J is TRBJ2-2; the match to TRBD2 covers 13 bases. Per germline, CDR1 LGHDT and CDR2 YNNKEL (reference sequence). With 5 bases clipped from V and 7 bases from J, the junction kept 7 bases outside the gene matches. The CDR3 contains 16 residues. The CDR3 DNA follows: TGTGCCAGCAGCAAACTAGCGGGGGGGCAGAGCGGGGAGCTGTTTTTT. It is translated as CASSKLAGGQSGELFF.

J is TRBJ2-2 and V is TRBV2; D ambiguous. The CDR3 totals 12 residues. Germline V CDR1 and CDR2: SNHLY, FYNNEI. V shed 4 bases and J shed 4 bases, with 4 bases lying between them. Here the CDR3 reads CASSVFTGELFF. CDR3 DNA sequence: TGTGCCAGCAGTGTCTTCACCGGGGAGCTGTTTTTT.

V gene TRBV5-4 combines with J gene TRBJ1-4; D is uncertain. This CDR3 contains 13 residues. V was clipped by 4 bases and J by 6 bases, with 10 bases between them. From germline, CDR1 is SGHNT and CDR2 YYREEE (reference sequence). This chain's CDR3 is CASSVNIDEKLFF. The CDR3 nucleotides are TGTGCCAGCAGCGTAAACATCGATGAAAAACTGTTTTTT.

J is TRBJ2-5 and V is TRBV5-4, with TRBD1 matching over 9 bases. Germline assignment: CDR1 SGHNT and CDR2 YYREEE (reference sequence). The CDR3 runs 15 residues. J lost 1 base, V lost 2 bases, and 3 bases had no gene match. The CDR3 region is CASSFGGQGQETQYF. The CDR3 DNA reads TGTGCCAGCAGCTTCGGGGGACAGGGCCAAGAGACCCAGTACTTC.

This clone appeared a single time. The V and J genes are TRBV27 and TRBJ2-5; TRBD2 matches at 7 bases. After removal of 1 base from V and 5 bases from J, the junction contained 7 bases not matched to a gene. Germline V gene data show CDR1 as MNHEY and CDR2 as SMNVEV (reference sequence). CDR3 size: 15 residues. CDR3 region: CASSLFGGNGETQYF. In DNA, the CDR3 is TGTGCCAGCAGTTTATTCGGGGGGAATGGGGAGACCCAGTACTTC.

The V gene is TRBV10-3, the J gene TRBJ2-1; TRBD2 might be the D (6 bases). The CDR3 is 16 amino acids. V was pared by 1 base and J by 9 bases, with 19 bases between. Looked up from germline, CDR1 is ENHRY and CDR2 is SYGVKD. The CDR3 DNA is TGTGCCATCAGTGAGTGGGCGGGGCGGGATAACTTTGAGCAGTTCTTC. Translating gives CAISEWAGRDNFEQFF.

This clone came up a few times. V usage is TRBV13 and J usage is TRBJ1-3; TRBD1 matches 8 bases. The V and J ends lost 5 bases and 0 bases, in that order; junction bases with no gene match: 9. This CDR3 has 17 residues. The V gene's germline CDR1 is PRHDT and CDR2 FYEKMQ (reference sequence). CDR3 protein: CASSPGGTGASGNTIYF. The CDR3 nucleotides read TGTGCCAGCAGCCCCGGGGGGACAGGAGCCTCTGGAAACACCATATATTTT.

The rearrangement joins TRBV11-2 to TRBJ1-1; a possible D gene is TRBD1 (5 bases). Trimming cost V 3 bases and J 5 bases, with 13 bases left between them. Germline assignment: CDR1 SGHAT and CDR2 FQNNGV. This CDR3 spans 14 amino acids. The CDR3 is CASSFARVGTEAFF. DNA for the CDR3: TGTGCCAGCAGCTTTGCCAGGGTGGGAACTGAAGCTTTCTTT.

V is TRBV27 and J is TRBJ2-3, with TRBD1 identical over 7 bases. Germline V CDR1 and CDR2: MNHEY, SMNVEV (reference sequence). J was trimmed by 6 bases and V by 5 bases; bases with no gene match: 11. This CDR3 contains 15 residues. For the CDR3, the DNA is TGTGCCAGCAGTGATATCAGGGGGAAGGCGGATACGCAGTATTTT. Translated: CASSDIRGKADTQYF.

This rearrangement joins TRBV10-3 to TRBJ2-7; D is perhaps TRBD1 (5 bases). CDR3 length: 11 amino acids. CDR1 is ENHRY and CDR2 is SYGVKD in the germline V gene. Between the trimmed V and J ends, which lost 7 bases and 7 bases, there was a span of 11 bases. The CDR3 spells CAITEGVEQYF. DNA of the CDR3: TGTGCCATCACCGAAGGGGTGGAGCAGTACTTC.

The J gene is TRBJ2-6, the V gene TRBV7-9; 8 positions agree with TRBD1. Germline V gene lookup returns CDR1 SEHNR and CDR2 FQNEAQ (reference sequence). This CDR3 comprises 18 residues. V was pared by 5 bases and J by 0 bases, with 9 bases of the junction left unmatched. CDR3 loop: CASSPHRDRSSGANVLTF. CDR3 sequence (DNA): TGTGCCAGCAGCCCCCACCGGGACAGGAGCTCTGGGGCCAACGTCCTGACTTTC.

The chain uses TRBV7-9 and TRBJ1-3; weak D call: TRBD1 (5 bases). Germline CDR1 and CDR2: SEHNR and FQNEAQ (reference sequence). The CDR3 has 17 residues. Trimming took 0 bases from V and 0 from J, leaving 12 bases between them. The CDR3 bases are TGTGCCAGCAGCTTAGCTGCGGGGGATCTCTCTGGAAACACCATATATTTT. Amino acids: CASSLAAGDLSGNTIYF.

In its sample, this clone was seen many times. The chain is built from TRBV20-1 and TRBJ1-4, with D uncertain. V was trimmed by 3 bases and J by 4 bases, leaving 12 bases between them. Germline CDR1 reads DFQATT; CDR2 reads SNEGSKA (reference sequence). CDR3 length: 14 amino acids. The DNA for the CDR3 is TGCAGTGCTAGTCGGTCTTCCTATAATGAAAAACTGTTTTTT. Translation: CSASRSSYNEKLFF.

This clone was seen once. V gene TRBV7-9 combines with J gene TRBJ1-2; 7 nucleotides align to TRBD1. The CDR3 covers 12 residues. V shed 5 bases, J shed 8 bases, and the junction held 5 bases outside the gene matches. Germline V gene lookup returns CDR1 SEHNR and CDR2 FQNEAQ (reference sequence). CDR3 residues: CASSTTGEGYTF. The CDR3 DNA is TGTGCCAGCAGCACAACAGGGGAAGGCTACACCTTC.

This chain connects TRBV2 to TRBJ1-1, with D unresolved. The CDR3 has 15 amino acids. Germline V gives CDR1 SNHLY, CDR2 FYNNEI. Deletions cut 0 bases from V and 0 bases from J, with 8 bases between. The CDR3 coding sequence is TGTGCCAGCAGTGAAGCCGCGGGGATGAACACTGAAGCTTTCTTT. As protein: CASSEAAGMNTEAFF. The variable domain in full, with the rest retrieved from reference TRBV2 and TRBJ1-1, is EPEVTQTPSHQVTQMGQEVILRCVPISNHLYFYWYRQILGQKVEFLVSFYNNEISEKSEIFDDQFSVERPDGSNFTLKIRSTKLEDSAMYFCASSEAAGMNTEAFFGQGTRLTVV.

In this sample, this clone turned up once. The gene calls are TRBV5-1 and TRBJ2-1, with D possibly being TRBD2 (6 bases). Germline lookup yields CDR1 SGHRS and CDR2 YFSETQ. V gave up 0 bases and J gave up 7 bases, with 11 bases separating them. This CDR3 has 14 amino acids. The chain's CDR3 is CASSLATGENEQFF. The CDR3 coding sequence is TGCGCCAGCAGCTTGGCCACGGGGGAGAATGAGCAGTTCTTC.

The chain carries TRBV6-5 and TRBJ2-5, with 7 bases fitting TRBD1. This CDR3 has 10 residues. Germline CDR1 is MNHEY and CDR2 is SVGAGI. This CDR3 reads CATGVETQYF. CDR3 sequence (DNA): TGTGCTACAGGGGTGGAGACCCAGTACTTC.